The 32 T cell receptor beta chains reported below all come from one sample, sequenced in a study of cytomegalovirus exposure and HLA in healthy donors. Amplification used 60 Vbeta primers and 13 Jbeta primers. Repertoires were generated with immunoSEQ multiplex PCR, while TCRdb's copy carries only in-frame clones and drops some. Here the sample spans 150,000 to 200,000 clones, approximately 80% being singletons. The specimen sequenced was PBMCs. Every receptor here comes from a man aged 30 to 45 in good health and CMV-seropositive.

This chain links TRBV11-2 with TRBJ1-2; maybe TRBD1 (5 bases). The V end lost 5 bases, the J end lost 9 bases, and 10 bases lay between the germline ends. The CDR3 has 11 residues. Per the germline V gene, CDR1 is SGHAT and CDR2 is FQNNGV. The CDR3 region has the DNA TGTGCCAGCAGCGCCAGGGTTAGCTACACCTTC. Translating gives CASSARVSYTF.

The chain combines TRBV18 with TRBJ1-3, with D unclear. The CDR3 has 13 residues. V lost 3 bases and J lost 8, with 11 bases in between. The V gene's germline CDR1 is KGHSH and CDR2 LQKENI. The CDR3 loop is CASSPQELDTIYF. DNA for the CDR3: TGTGCCAGCTCACCGCAGGAATTAGACACCATATATTTT.

The rearrangement links TRBV4-1 to TRBJ1-2; TRBD1 might be the D (6 bases). Germline CDR1 is MGHRA and CDR2 is YSYEKL. V was shortened by 1 base and J by 0 bases, with 6 bases between the two germline ends. The CDR3 is 14 amino acids. The CDR3 region is CASSQAGANYGYTF. The CDR3 bases are TGCGCCAGCAGCCAAGCAGGGGCTAACTATGGCTACACCTTC.

The V gene is TRBV27, the J gene TRBJ2-1; the D is unclear. CDR1 is MNHEY, CDR2 SMNVEV, per germline (reference sequence). The V and J ends lost 0 bases and 7 bases respectively, with 7 bases between them. CDR3 length equals 13 residues. The CDR3 region has the DNA TGTGCCAGCAGTTTATCGGCAGATAATGAGCAGTTCTTC. This gives the protein CASSLSADNEQFF.

In this sample, this clone turned up a few times. The chain is built from TRBV7-6 and TRBJ1-1; 8 bases map to TRBD1. This CDR3 spans 14 amino acids. The V gene end was trimmed by 1 base and the J gene end by 6 bases; junction bases not matched to a gene: 4. Germline CDR1 and CDR2: SGHVS and FNYEAQ. This CDR3 is CASSLEGQASEAFF. The CDR3 DNA reads TGTGCCAGCAGCTTAGAGGGACAGGCATCTGAAGCTTTCTTT.

The chain carries TRBV30 and TRBJ2-7, with 7 bases identical to TRBD2. Germline CDR1 GTSNPN, CDR2 SVGIG (reference sequence). The CDR3 covers 13 residues. V shed 4 bases and J 5 bases; nucleotides not matched to a gene: 8. CDR3 nucleotides: TGTGCCTGGAATGGGGGGGGGTTCGACGAGCAGTACTTC. Translating it yields CAWNGGGFDEQYF.

This clone has only a few counts. The chain joins TRBV10-2 to TRBJ2-7, with D tentatively TRBD2 (5 bases). CDR1 is WSHSY and CDR2 is SAAADI in the germline V gene. Trimming cost V 0 bases and J 0 bases, with 9 bases left between them. CDR3 length equals 15 residues. Here the CDR3 DNA reads TGCGCCAGCAGTGAGTCGGCTAGCCTCTCCTACGAGCAGTACTTC. It yields the protein CASSESASLSYEQYF.

The chain has TRBV29-1 and TRBJ2-7; D possibly corresponds to TRBD2 (6 bases). The CDR3 has 11 residues. Trimming cost V 6 bases and J 5 bases, with 11 bases left between them. Germline CDR1 reads SQVTM; CDR2 reads ANQGSEA. The CDR3 loop reads CSVDGGDEQYF. Here the CDR3 DNA reads TGCAGCGTGGACGGGGGAGACGAGCAGTACTTC.

This clone was seen just once. The chain combines TRBV19 with TRBJ1-2, with unresolved D. Per germline, CDR1 LNHDA and CDR2 SQIVND (reference sequence). Trimming removed 4 bases at V and 4 bases at J, with 16 bases between. The CDR3 is made up of 15 amino acids. Here the CDR3 reads CASSTQSLGGYGYTF. The CDR3 region has the DNA TGTGCCAGTAGTACCCAGAGCCTTGGAGGCTATGGCTACACCTTC.

This chain joins TRBV27 and TRBJ1-5; D not certain. Germline CDR1 is MNHEY and CDR2 is SMNVEV (reference sequence). Trimming stripped 3 bases from V and 11 bases from J, with 14 bases between. This CDR3 has 13 residues. For the CDR3, the DNA is TGTGCCAGCAGTTTTGGGATAGCCGGGGCCCAGCATTTT. It is translated as CASSFGIAGAQHF.

The V call is TRBV4-1, the J call TRBJ2-7; D is perhaps TRBD1 (6 bases). With 5 bases removed from V and 3 bases from J, the gap between germline ends came to 14 bases. The germline CDR1 and CDR2 sequences are MGHRA and YSYEKL. The CDR3 totals 14 residues. CDR3 protein: CASSFTRDNYEQYF. The CDR3 bases are TGCGCCAGCAGCTTTACCCGGGACAACTACGAGCAGTACTTC.

V usage is TRBV7-9 and J usage is TRBJ2-6, with D perhaps matching TRBD2 (5 bases). Germline V CDR1 and CDR2: SEHNR, FQNEAQ (reference sequence). Trimming left V 5 bases short and J 2 bases short, with 10 bases between. The CDR3 loop spans 15 amino acids. The CDR3 DNA is TGTGCCAGCAGCGCCCGGGAAACTGGGGCCAACGTCCTGACTTTC. It encodes CASSARETGANVLTF.

This clone has just a few counts. V gene TRBV5-1 combines with J gene TRBJ1-1, with D uncertain. The CDR3 is 14 amino acids. V was pared by 1 base and J by 6 bases, with 13 bases between. Germline V gene sequence: CDR1 SGHRS, CDR2 YFSETQ. CDR3 DNA: TGCGCCAGCAGCTTGACCCAATTTAGCGCTGAAGCTTTCTTT. Amino acid sequence: CASSLTQFSAEAFF.

The rearrangement uses TRBV6-5 and TRBJ2-5, with D maybe TRBD2 (5 bases). V was clipped by 2 bases and J by 1 base, with 14 bases between them. The CDR3 is 16 residues long. Looked up from germline, CDR1 is MNHEY and CDR2 is SVGAGI. In nucleotides, the CDR3 is TGTGCCAGCAGTTACCTCCCCTCCGGGGTCCAAGAGACCCAGTACTTC. Encoded protein: CASSYLPSGVQETQYF.

The chain is built from TRBV6-6 and TRBJ2-7, with D possibly TRBD2 on 5 matching bases. Germline assignment: CDR1 MNHNY and CDR2 SVGAGI (reference sequence). V was cut by 2 bases and J by 4 bases, with 15 bases left in between. The CDR3 length is 15 residues. This chain's CDR3 is CASSYSPSGVYEQYF. The CDR3 region has the DNA TGTGCCAGCAGTTACAGTCCGAGCGGAGTATACGAGCAGTACTTC.

The chain recombines TRBV30 with TRBJ1-6, with a tentative D call TRBD1 (6 bases). The CDR3 totals 18 residues. Germline V lookup: CDR1 GTSNPN, CDR2 SVGIG (reference sequence). The V and J ends lost 2 bases and 3 bases respectively, with 20 bases between them. CDR3 protein: CAWSPYQGQPSYNSPLHF. CDR3 in DNA: TGTGCCTGGAGTCCATACCAGGGGCAACCAAGCTATAATTCACCCCTCCACTTT.

CDR3 nucleotide sequence: TGCGCCAGCAGCTTTGAGGGGGCCGGTCAGCCCCAGCATTTT. Its protein is CASSFEGAGQPQHF. The chain employs TRBV5-1 and TRBJ1-5; TRBD1 aligns across 7 bases. The V segment lost 2 bases and the J segment 6 bases; nucleotides outside the gene matches: 5. This CDR3 comprises 14 residues. Germline lookup yields CDR1 SGHRS and CDR2 YFSETQ.

The V gene is TRBV19, the J gene TRBJ2-7; 7 bases fit TRBD1. Per germline, CDR1 LNHDA and CDR2 SQIVND (reference sequence). V lost 2 bases to trimming and J lost 6 bases; unmatched junction nucleotides: 1. The CDR3 is made up of 12 amino acids. The CDR3 sequence is CASSIPGGEQYF. The DNA for the CDR3 is TGTGCCAGTAGTATACCAGGGGGCGAGCAGTACTTC.

V gene TRBV14 combines with J gene TRBJ1-2; D call uncertain. Germline-derived CDR1 and CDR2 are SGHDN and FVKESK. CDR3 length: 15 amino acids. Trimming took off 4 bases at V and 4 bases at J, with 16 bases between the two ends. The CDR3 coding sequence is TGTGCCAGCAGCCGAAGCGGAGCCAAGCTCTATGGCTACACCTTC. Encoded protein: CASSRSGAKLYGYTF. Using reference TRBV14 and TRBJ1-2 for the parts outside the CDR3, the full variable domain is EAGVTQFPSHSVIEKGQTVTLRCDPISGHDNLYWYRRVMGKEIKFLLHFVKESKQDESGMPNNRFLAERTGGTYSTLKVQPAELEDSGVYFCASSRSGAKLYGYTFGSGTRLTVV.

The chain carries TRBV9 and TRBJ2-5; D is perhaps TRBD2 (5 bases). CDR3 length equals 16 residues. The V and J ends lost 3 bases and 4 bases respectively, with 19 bases between them. Germline V gives CDR1 SGDLS, CDR2 YYNGEE. DNA of the CDR3: TGTGCCAGCAGCGCCCCCACCATGGCGGCGGGAGAGACCCAGTACTTC. It codes for CASSAPTMAAGETQYF.

CDR3 in amino acids: CATSKTRGSGVSGELFF. Written as DNA, the CDR3 is TGTGCCACCAGCAAAACCCGGGGTAGCGGGGTCTCCGGGGAGCTGTTTTTT. The chain couples TRBV15 to TRBJ2-2; TRBD2 matches at 8 bases. Germline lookup yields CDR1 LNHNV and CDR2 YYDKDF (reference sequence). CDR3 length: 17 amino acids. V gave up 4 bases and J gave up 6 bases; unmatched junction bases: 13. Full variable domain (rest looked up from reference TRBV15 and TRBJ2-2): DAMVIQNPRYQVTQFGKPVTLSCSQTLNHNVMYWYQQKSSQAPKLLFHYYDKDFNNEADTPDNFQSRRPNTSFCFLDIRSPGLGDTAMYLCATSKTRGSGVSGELFFGEGSRLTVL.

This chain links TRBV7-3 with TRBJ2-7, with D tentatively TRBD1 (6 bases). The CDR3 extends over 16 amino acids. V was trimmed by 6 bases and J by 3 bases, leaving 21 bases between them. CDR1 is SGHTA and CDR2 is FQGTGA in the germline V gene. The CDR3 DNA reads as TGTGCCAGCAGTCGAACCCCCGGGACAAGCTTCTACGAGCAGTACTTC. This translates into CASSRTPGTSFYEQYF.

This clone was found a few times. The V and J genes are TRBV4-2 and TRBJ1-2; possible D gene TRBD1, 5 bases. The germline V gene encodes CDR1 LGHNA and CDR2 YNFKEQ. This CDR3 is 15 amino acids long. V lost 4 bases and J lost 3, with 15 bases in between. The CDR3 nucleotides read TGTGCCAGCAGCCTCGGGGCAGGAGGGGACTATGGCTACACCTTC. This encodes CASSLGAGGDYGYTF.

This clone has only a few counts. The chain couples TRBV6-1 to TRBJ2-3; D may be TRBD2 (6 bases). Germline loops: CDR1 MNHNS, CDR2 SASEGT. The CDR3 runs 15 residues. V was shortened by 2 bases and J by 1 base, with 10 bases between the two germline ends. The CDR3, as DNA: TGTGCCAGCAGTGAATCGGGGGTGGGCACAGATACGCAGTATTTT. It translates to CASSESGVGTDTQYF.

The rearrangement links TRBV11-1 to TRBJ2-2, with a tentative D call TRBD1 (5 bases). Per the germline V gene, CDR1 is SGHAT and CDR2 is FQDESV (reference sequence). The germline V and J ends were trimmed by 2 bases and 4 bases, with 11 bases remaining between them. The CDR3 has 15 residues. CDR3 region: CASSLTRATTGELFF. CDR3 in DNA: TGTGCCAGCAGCTTAACCAGGGCGACCACCGGGGAGCTGTTTTTT. The full variable domain, its missing parts supplied by reference TRBV11-1 and TRBJ2-2, is EAEVAQSPRYKITEKSQAVAFWCDPISGHATLYWYRQILGQGPELLVQFQDESVVDDSQLPKDRFSAERLKGVDSTLKIQPAELGDSAMYLCASSLTRATTGELFFGEGSRLTVL.

The chain uses TRBV30 and TRBJ2-7, with 8 bases fitting TRBD1. Germline lookup yields CDR1 GTSNPN and CDR2 SVGIG (reference sequence). The CDR3 has 14 amino acids. The trim removed 4 bases at V and 2 bases at J, leaving 7 bases unmatched. CDR3 DNA sequence: TGTGCCTGGACCAGAGACAGGGGACCCTACGAGCAGTACTTC. This encodes CAWTRDRGPYEQYF. Using reference TRBV30 and TRBJ2-7 for the parts outside the CDR3, the full variable domain is SQTIHQWPATLVQPVGSPLSLECTVEGTSNPNLYWYRQAAGRGLQLLFYSVGIGQISSEVPQNLSASRPQDRQFILSSKKLLLSDSGFYLCAWTRDRGPYEQYFGPGTRLTVT.

This clone appeared a few times. The rearrangement links TRBV28 to TRBJ2-5; 11 bases fit TRBD2. The length of the CDR3 is 15 residues. Germline values: CDR1 MDHEN, CDR2 SYDVKM. The ends lost 1 base at V and 3 bases at J; junction bases unmatched: 1. For the CDR3, the DNA is TGTGCCAGCAGTTTATCGGGACTAGCGGAAGAGACCCAGTACTTC. Its translation is CASSLSGLAEETQYF.

CDR3 in DNA: TGTGCCAGCAGTCCCCGGACTCTTAGCTCAACTAATGAAAAACTGTTTTTT. Its translation is CASSPRTLSSTNEKLFF. The chain combines TRBV28 with TRBJ1-4; D gene ambiguous. Looked up from germline, CDR1 is MDHEN and CDR2 is SYDVKM. Trimming took off 5 bases at V and 0 bases at J, with 16 bases between the two ends. The CDR3 runs 17 residues.

The gene calls are TRBV6-5 and TRBJ2-7, with 8 bases fitting TRBD1. The germline gives CDR1 MNHEY, CDR2 SVGAGI. The V and J ends lost 5 bases and 2 bases, in that order; junction bases with no gene match: 2. This CDR3 contains 13 residues. CDR3 sequence: CASSRTGTYEQYF. The CDR3 DNA reads as TGTGCCAGCAGTCGGACAGGGACCTACGAGCAGTACTTC.

This chain connects TRBV2 to TRBJ2-7; TRBD1 agrees at 8 bases. The length of the CDR3 is 15 residues. Germline trimming cut 3 bases from V and 2 bases from J; bases unmatched to any gene: 6. Germline V gene data show CDR1 as SNHLY and CDR2 as FYNNEI. The CDR3 DNA follows: TGTGCCAGCAGTGAGGGGGACAGGAGAACCTACGAGCAGTACTTC. Protein sequence: CASSEGDRRTYEQYF.

The V call is TRBV27, the J call TRBJ2-5; perhaps TRBD1 as D (6 bases). The CDR3 has 14 amino acids. Trimming took off 7 bases at V and 5 bases at J, with 17 bases between the two ends. CDR1 and CDR2 (germline): MNHEY, SMNVEV (reference sequence). DNA of the CDR3: TGTGCCAGCAACCTAACAGGGTCGGACGAGACCCAGTACTTC. Translating it yields CASNLTGSDETQYF.

The chain links TRBV12-5 to TRBJ1-1; D is ambiguous. This CDR3 spans 15 amino acids. Germline V lookup: CDR1 LGHNT, CDR2 FRNRAP. Trimming cost V 0 bases and J 8 bases, with 16 bases left between them. CDR3 sequence: CASGLVVPQVREAFF. CDR3 sequence (DNA): TGTGCTAGTGGTTTGGTAGTCCCACAAGTCAGGGAAGCTTTCTTT.